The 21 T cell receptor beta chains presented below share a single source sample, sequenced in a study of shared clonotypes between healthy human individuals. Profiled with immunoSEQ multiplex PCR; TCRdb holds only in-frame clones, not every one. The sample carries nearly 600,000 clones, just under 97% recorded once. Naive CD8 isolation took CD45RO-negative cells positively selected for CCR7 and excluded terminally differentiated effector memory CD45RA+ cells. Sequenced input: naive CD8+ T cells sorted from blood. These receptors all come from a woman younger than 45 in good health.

The CDR3: CASKEFNTGELFF. In nucleotides, the CDR3 is TGTGCCAGCAAAGAGTTTAACACCGGGGAGCTGTTTTTT. The V gene is TRBV6-1, the J gene TRBJ2-2, with D hard to call. V lost 7 bases and J lost 2, with 8 bases in between. Germline values: CDR1 MNHNS, CDR2 SASEGT. CDR3 length: 13 residues.

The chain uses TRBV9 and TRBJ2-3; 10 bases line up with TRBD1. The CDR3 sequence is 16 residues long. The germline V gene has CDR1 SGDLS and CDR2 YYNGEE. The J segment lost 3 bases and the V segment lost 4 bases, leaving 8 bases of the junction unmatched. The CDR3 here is CASSPEGGQGTDTQYF. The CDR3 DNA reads TGTGCCAGCAGCCCAGAAGGGGGACAGGGGACAGATACGCAGTATTTT.

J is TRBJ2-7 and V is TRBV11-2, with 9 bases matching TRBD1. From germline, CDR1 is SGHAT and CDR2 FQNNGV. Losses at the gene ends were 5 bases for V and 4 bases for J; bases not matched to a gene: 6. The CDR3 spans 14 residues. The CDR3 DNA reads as TGTGCCAGCAGCCCACAGGGGGCGGGGTACGAGCAGTACTTC. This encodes CASSPQGAGYEQYF.

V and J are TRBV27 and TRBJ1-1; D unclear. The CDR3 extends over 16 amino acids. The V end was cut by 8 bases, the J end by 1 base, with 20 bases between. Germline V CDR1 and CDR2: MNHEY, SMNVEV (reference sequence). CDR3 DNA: TGTGCCAGCGACCCCAACTACCGTGAGACGAACACTGAAGCTTTCTTT. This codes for CASDPNYRETNTEAFF.

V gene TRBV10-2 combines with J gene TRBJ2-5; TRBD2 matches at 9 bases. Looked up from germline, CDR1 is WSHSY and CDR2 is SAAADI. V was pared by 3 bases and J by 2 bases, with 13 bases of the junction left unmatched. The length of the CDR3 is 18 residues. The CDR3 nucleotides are TGCGCCAGCAGTGACGTCCTAGGTGGGCGGGAGGGTCAAGAGACCCAGTACTTC. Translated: CASSDVLGGREGQETQYF.

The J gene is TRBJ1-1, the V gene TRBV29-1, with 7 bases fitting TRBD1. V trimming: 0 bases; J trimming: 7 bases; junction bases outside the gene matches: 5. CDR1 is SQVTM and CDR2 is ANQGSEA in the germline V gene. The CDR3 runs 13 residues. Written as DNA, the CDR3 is TGCAGCGTTGAAGAGGGGACAGATGTTGAAGCTTTCTTT. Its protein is CSVEEGTDVEAFF.

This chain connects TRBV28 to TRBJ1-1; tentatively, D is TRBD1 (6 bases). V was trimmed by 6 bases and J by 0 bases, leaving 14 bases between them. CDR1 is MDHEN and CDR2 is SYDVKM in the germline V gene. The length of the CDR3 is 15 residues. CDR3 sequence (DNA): TGTGCCAGCAGACCGACATACAGGGTGAACACTGAAGCTTTCTTT. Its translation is CASRPTYRVNTEAFF.

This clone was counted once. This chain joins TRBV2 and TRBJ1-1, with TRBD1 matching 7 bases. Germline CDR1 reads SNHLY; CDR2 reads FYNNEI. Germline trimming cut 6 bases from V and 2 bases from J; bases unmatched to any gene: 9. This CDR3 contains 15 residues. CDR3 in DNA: TGTGCCAGCAGGGGGACTACAGGGGAAAACACTGAAGCTTTCTTT. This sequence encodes CASRGTTGENTEAFF.

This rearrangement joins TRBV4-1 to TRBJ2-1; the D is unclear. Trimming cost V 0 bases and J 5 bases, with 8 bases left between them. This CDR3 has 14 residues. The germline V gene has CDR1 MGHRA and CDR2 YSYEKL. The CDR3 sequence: CASSQETANNEQFF. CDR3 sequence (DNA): TGCGCCAGCAGCCAAGAAACAGCGAACAATGAGCAGTTCTTC.

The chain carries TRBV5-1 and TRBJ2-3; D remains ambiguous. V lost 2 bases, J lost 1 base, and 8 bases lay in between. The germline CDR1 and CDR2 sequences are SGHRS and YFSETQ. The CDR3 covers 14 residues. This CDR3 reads CASSLPEGTDTQYF. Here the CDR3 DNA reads TGCGCCAGCAGCTTACCCGAGGGCACAGATACGCAGTATTTT.

CDR3: CASSLRQGPYNEQFF. The CDR3 nucleotides read TGTGCCAGCAGCCTCCGACAGGGTCCCTACAATGAGCAGTTCTTC. The V gene is TRBV14, the J gene TRBJ2-1; 7 nucleotides line up with TRBD1. Germline trimming cut 4 bases from V and 2 bases from J; bases unmatched to any gene: 5. This CDR3 region has 15 residues. From germline, CDR1 is SGHDN and CDR2 FVKESK.

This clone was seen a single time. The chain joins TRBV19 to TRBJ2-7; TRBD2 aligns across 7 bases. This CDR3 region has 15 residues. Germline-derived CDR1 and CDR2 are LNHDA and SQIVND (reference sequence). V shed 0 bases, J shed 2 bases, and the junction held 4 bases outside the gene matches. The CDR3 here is CASSIDLAETYEQYF. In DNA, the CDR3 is TGTGCCAGTAGTATAGATCTAGCGGAGACCTACGAGCAGTACTTC.

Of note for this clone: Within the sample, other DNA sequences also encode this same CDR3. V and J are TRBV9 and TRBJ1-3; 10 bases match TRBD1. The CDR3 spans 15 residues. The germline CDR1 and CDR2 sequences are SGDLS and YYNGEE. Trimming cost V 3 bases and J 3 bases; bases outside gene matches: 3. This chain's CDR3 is CASSAGTGVGNTIYF. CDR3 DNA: TGTGCCAGCAGCGCAGGGACAGGGGTTGGAAACACCATATATTTT.

CDR3 loop: CASSSVGTGVTYEQYF. The CDR3 DNA reads as TGTGCCAGCAGTTCGGTAGGGACAGGGGTAACCTACGAGCAGTACTTC. This chain connects TRBV27 to TRBJ2-5; 10 positions match TRBD1. The DNA end is more similar to TRBJ2-7, so the J call may be wrong. Germline V gene data show CDR1 as MNHEY and CDR2 as SMNVEV (reference sequence). This CDR3 is built from 16 residues.

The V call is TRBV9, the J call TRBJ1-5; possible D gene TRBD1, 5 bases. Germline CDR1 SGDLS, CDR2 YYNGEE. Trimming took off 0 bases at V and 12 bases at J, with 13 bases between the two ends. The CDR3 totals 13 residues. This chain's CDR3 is CASSVATQGDQHF. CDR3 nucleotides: TGTGCCAGCAGCGTAGCTACCCAGGGAGACCAGCATTTT.

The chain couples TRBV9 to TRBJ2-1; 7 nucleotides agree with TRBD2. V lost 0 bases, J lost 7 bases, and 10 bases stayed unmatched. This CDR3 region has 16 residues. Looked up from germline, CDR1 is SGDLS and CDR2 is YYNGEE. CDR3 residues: CASSVVGGSPTNEQFF. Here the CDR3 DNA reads TGTGCCAGCAGCGTAGTTGGCGGGAGCCCTACAAATGAGCAGTTCTTC.

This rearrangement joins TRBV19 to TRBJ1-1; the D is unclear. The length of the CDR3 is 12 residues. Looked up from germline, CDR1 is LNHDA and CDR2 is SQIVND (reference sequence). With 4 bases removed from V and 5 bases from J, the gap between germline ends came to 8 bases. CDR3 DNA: TGTGCCAGTAGTAAAGGAGTAACTGAAGCTTTCTTT. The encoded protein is CASSKGVTEAFF.

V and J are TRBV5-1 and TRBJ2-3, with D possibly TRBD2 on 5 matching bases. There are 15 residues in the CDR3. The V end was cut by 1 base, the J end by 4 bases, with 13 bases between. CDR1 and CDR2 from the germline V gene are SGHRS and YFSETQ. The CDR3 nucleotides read TGCGCCAGCAGCTTGACTAGTTTAGGAGCAGATACGCAGTATTTT. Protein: CASSLTSLGADTQYF.

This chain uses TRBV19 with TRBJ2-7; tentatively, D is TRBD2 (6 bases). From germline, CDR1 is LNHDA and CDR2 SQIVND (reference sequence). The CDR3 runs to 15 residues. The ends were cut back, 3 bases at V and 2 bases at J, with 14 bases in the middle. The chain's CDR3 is CASSMGGGGPYEQYF. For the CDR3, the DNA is TGTGCCAGTAGTATGGGGGGTGGCGGTCCCTACGAGCAGTACTTC.

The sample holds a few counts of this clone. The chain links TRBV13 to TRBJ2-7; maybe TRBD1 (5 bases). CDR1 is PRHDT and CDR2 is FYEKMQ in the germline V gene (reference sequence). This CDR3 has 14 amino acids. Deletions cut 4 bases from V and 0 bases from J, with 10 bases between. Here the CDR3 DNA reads TGTGCCAGCAGCTCTCGACAGAGCTCCTACGAGCAGTACTTC. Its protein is CASSSRQSSYEQYF.

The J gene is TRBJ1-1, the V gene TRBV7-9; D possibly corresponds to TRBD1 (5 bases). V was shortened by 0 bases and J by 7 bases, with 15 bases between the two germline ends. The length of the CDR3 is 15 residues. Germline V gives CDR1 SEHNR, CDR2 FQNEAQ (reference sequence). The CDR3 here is CASSLAVGRALEAFF. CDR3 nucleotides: TGTGCCAGCAGCTTAGCGGTTGGCAGGGCGCTTGAAGCTTTCTTT.